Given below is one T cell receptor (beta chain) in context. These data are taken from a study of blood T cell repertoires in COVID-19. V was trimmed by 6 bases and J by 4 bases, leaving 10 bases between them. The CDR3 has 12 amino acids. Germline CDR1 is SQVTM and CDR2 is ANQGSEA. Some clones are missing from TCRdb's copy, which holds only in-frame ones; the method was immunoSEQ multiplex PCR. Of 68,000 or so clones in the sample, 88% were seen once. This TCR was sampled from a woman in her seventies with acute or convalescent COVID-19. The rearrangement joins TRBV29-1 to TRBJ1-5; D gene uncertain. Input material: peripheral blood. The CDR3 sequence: CSVQEGNQPQHF. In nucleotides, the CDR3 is TGCAGCGTCCAAGAGGGTAATCAGCCCCAGCATTTT.